This TCR beta chain comes out of a study of shared clonotypes between healthy human individuals. The protocol was immunoSEQ multiplex PCR, while the TCRdb copy is restricted to in-frame clones and leaves out a portion. The sample has around 300,000 clones; around nine tenths are singletons. CD8 memory fractions consisted of CD45RO+ and CCR7-negative CD45RA+ TemRA cells together. From germline, CDR1 is SGHRS and CDR2 YFSETQ. V was trimmed by 4 bases and J by 0 bases, leaving 16 bases between them. CDR3 length: 16 amino acids. This sequence originates from a man younger than 30 in good health. Input material: memory CD8+ T cells sorted from blood. Indicated subset: CD45RO+ cells pooled with CCR7-negative TemRA cells. The chain has TRBV5-1 and TRBJ1-1; D possibly corresponds to TRBD1 (6 bases). The CDR3 coding sequence is TGCGCCAGCAGCAGACGTCGGACAGTAATGAACACTGAAGCTTTCTTT. Protein product: CASSRRRTVMNTEAFF.